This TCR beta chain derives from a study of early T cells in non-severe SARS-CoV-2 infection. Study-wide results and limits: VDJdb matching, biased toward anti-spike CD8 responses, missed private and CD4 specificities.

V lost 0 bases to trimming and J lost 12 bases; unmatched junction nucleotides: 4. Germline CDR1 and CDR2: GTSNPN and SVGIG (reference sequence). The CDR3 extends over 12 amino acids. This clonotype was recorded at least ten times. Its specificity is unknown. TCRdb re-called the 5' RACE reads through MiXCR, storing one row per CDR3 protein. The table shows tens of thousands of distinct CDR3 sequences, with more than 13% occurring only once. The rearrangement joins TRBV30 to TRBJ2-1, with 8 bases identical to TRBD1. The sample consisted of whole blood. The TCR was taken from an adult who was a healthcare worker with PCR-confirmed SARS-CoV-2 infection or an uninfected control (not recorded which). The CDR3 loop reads CAWSVGDRRQFF. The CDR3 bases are TGTGCCTGGAGTGTAGGGGACAGGAGGCAGTTCTTC.